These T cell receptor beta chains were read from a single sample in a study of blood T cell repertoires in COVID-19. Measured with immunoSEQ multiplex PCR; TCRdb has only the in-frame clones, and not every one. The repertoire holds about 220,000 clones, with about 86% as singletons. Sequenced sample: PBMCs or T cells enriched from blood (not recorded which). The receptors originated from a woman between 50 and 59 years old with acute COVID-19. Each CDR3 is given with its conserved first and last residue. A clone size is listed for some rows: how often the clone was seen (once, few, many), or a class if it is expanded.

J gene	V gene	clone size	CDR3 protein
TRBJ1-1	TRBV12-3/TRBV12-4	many	CASSQGQASEAFF
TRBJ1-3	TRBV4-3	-	CASSQAGQAPYF
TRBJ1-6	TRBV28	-	CASSLSRGGSSYNSPLHF
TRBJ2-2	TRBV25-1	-	CASSGKGLASGELFF
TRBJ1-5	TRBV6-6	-	CASRLAGTGVSAQHF
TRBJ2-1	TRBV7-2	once	CASSSPGSATMTQFF
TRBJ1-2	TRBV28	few	CASRAFTGYGYTF
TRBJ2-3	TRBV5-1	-	CASSLAGDYTDTQYF
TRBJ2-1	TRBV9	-	CASSVPGQLYNEQFF
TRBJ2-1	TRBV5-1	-	CASSMGATTLTGEQFF
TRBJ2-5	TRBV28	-	CASSLLAAEETQYF
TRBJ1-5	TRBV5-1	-	CASSLGAGNQPQHF
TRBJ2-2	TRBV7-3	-	CASSLSSPAKREDTGELFF
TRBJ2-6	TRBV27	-	CASSPTGSGANVLTF